The rows below give T cell receptor beta chains drawn from one sample of a study of patients and donors after allogeneic stem cell transplantation. Via MiXCR, TCRdb re-called the RT-PCR reads, giving one row per CDR3 protein. In the table there are about 230,000 distinct CDR3 sequences, 12% to 15% of which are singletons. The sample consisted of blood, either unsorted or a sorted T cell fraction (not recorded which). The receptors originated from a human donor who was either an allogeneic HSCT recipient or a stem cell or donor lymphocyte infusion donor (not recorded which). It is not recorded whose cells these are; they may come from a transplant donor. Both conserved end residues are part of each CDR3. Fields, in order: clone size, V gene, D gene, J gene, CDR3 DNA, CDR3 protein. D genes are given only for firm matches. Clone sizes are given selectively: once, few, many, or a class where the clone is expanded.

size: .
V: TRBV5-5
D: TRBD1
J: TRBJ1-1
DNA: TGTGCCAGCAGCTCGGTGGGACAGGGAGGCACTGAAGCTTTCTTT
CDR3: CASSSVGQGGTEAFF

size: many
V: TRBV7-8
D: .
J: TRBJ1-2
DNA: TGTGCCAGCAGCCAACGGCAGGGTATTGATGGCTACACCTTC
CDR3: CASSQRQGIDGYTF

size: .
V: TRBV5-6
D: .
J: TRBJ2-1
DNA: TGTGCCAGCAGACCCGTCGGGGCCGATGAGCAGTTCTTC
CDR3: CASRPVGADEQFF

size: .
V: TRBV15
D: .
J: TRBJ1-1
DNA: TGTGCCACCAGCAGGGTAACGGGGACCTCCAACACTGAAGCTTTCTTT
CDR3: CATSRVTGTSNTEAFF

size: many
V: TRBV7-6
D: .
J: TRBJ2-6
DNA: TGTGCCAGCAGTGACTCTGGGGCCAACGTCCTGACTTTC
CDR3: CASSDSGANVLTF

size: few
V: TRBV5-1
D: TRBD1
J: TRBJ2-7
DNA: TGCGCCAGCAGCCGACAGACAGGGGGCTACGAGCAGTACTTC
CDR3: CASSRQTGGYEQYF

size: .
V: TRBV7-8
D: .
J: TRBJ2-3
DNA: TGTGCCAGCAGCTTAATTGGCCCCCGGGATACGCAGTATTTT
CDR3: CASSLIGPRDTQYF

size: many
V: TRBV12-3/TRBV12-4
D: .
J: TRBJ1-2
DNA: TGTGCCAGCAGTCGCGGGGGACACTATGGCTACACCTTC
CDR3: CASSRGGHYGYTF

size: few
V: TRBV7-2
D: TRBD1
J: TRBJ1-2
DNA: TGTGCCAGCAGCCTACGACAGGGGGCAAGCCTAATCTATGGCTACACCTTC
CDR3: CASSLRQGASLIYGYTF

size: .
V: TRBV6-5
D: .
J: TRBJ1-2
DNA: TGTGCCAGCAGTTACTTACTCGGGGACTATGGCTACACCTTC
CDR3: CASSYLLGDYGYTF

size: many
V: TRBV2
D: .
J: TRBJ1-2
DNA: TGTGCCAGCAGTACAGGGAACTATAACTATGGCTACACCTTC
CDR3: CASSTGNYNYGYTF

size: few
V: TRBV9
D: .
J: TRBJ2-5
DNA: TGTGCCAGCAGCACCGGGGCTAGCCGAGAGACCCAGTACTTC
CDR3: CASSTGASRETQYF

size: few
V: TRBV21-1
D: .
J: TRBJ1-5
DNA: TGTGCCAGCAGCAAAGATGTGGGTCCTAGCAATCAGCCCCAGCATTTT
CDR3: CASSKDVGPSNQPQHF

size: many
V: TRBV3-1
D: TRBD2
J: TRBJ2-2
DNA: TGTGCCAGCAGCCAAGAAATCGCGGGAGGGAAGGCCGGGGAGCTGTTTTTT
CDR3: CASSQEIAGGKAGELFF

size: .
V: TRBV4-2
D: TRBD1
J: TRBJ1-2
DNA: TGTGCCAGCAGCCGGACAGGGGGACTGGTCGGCTACACCTTC
CDR3: CASSRTGGLVGYTF

size: .
V: TRBV7-2
D: .
J: TRBJ1-5
DNA: TGTGCCAGCAGCTCGATGGGGGCGGGAAGCAATCAGCCCCAGCATTTT
CDR3: CASSSMGAGSNQPQHF

size: many
V: TRBV12-3/TRBV12-4
D: .
J: TRBJ2-3
DNA: TGTGCCAGCCGTAGTGCGCACACAGATACGCAGTATTTT
CDR3: CASRSAHTDTQYF

size: .
V: TRBV6-6
D: .
J: TRBJ1-4
DNA: TGTGCCAGCAGCCGGGAAAAACTGTTTTTT
CDR3: CASSREKLFF

size: .
V: TRBV20-1
D: .
J: TRBJ1-1
DNA: TGCAGTGCGGCCCGCCCGCAGGGGTGGGCCACTGAAGCTTTCTTT
CDR3: CSAARPQGWATEAFF